This T cell receptor (beta chain) originates from a study of cytomegalovirus exposure and HLA in healthy donors. As for the study in general: Researchers found that around 80% of 350 to 500 genotyped donors fell within the Caucasian-associated ancestry cluster. Whole-study results and caveats: In an earlier analysis, in approximately 570 donors, most V segments appeared productive either ~87% or ~30% of the time. In vitro experiments confirmed that three CMV-associated chains were specific for CMV antigens.

This clone was seen more than once but under ten times. Its antigen is unidentified. Researchers ran the PCR with 60 Vbeta and 13 Jbeta primers. Clones were sequenced by immunoSEQ multiplex PCR, and TCRdb holds only the in-frame ones, with some missing. The sample lists about 200,000 clones, roughly four fifths seen once, with 1.5% to 2% in the top ten. Germline values: CDR1 LNHDA, CDR2 SQIVND (reference sequence). V shed 4 bases and J shed 5 bases, with 9 bases lying between them. CDR3 length: 13 amino acids. The specimen was PBMCs. This receptor was obtained from a man aged 25 to 40 in good health and CMV-seronegative. The rearrangement uses TRBV19 and TRBJ1-5; D not resolved. The CDR3: CASSSTEYQPQHF. CDR3 bases: TGTGCCAGTAGTAGCACGGAGTATCAGCCCCAGCATTTT.